Shown below are 8 T cell receptor beta chains from a single sample sequenced in a study of blood T cell repertoires in COVID-19. Using immunoSEQ multiplex PCR, the repertoire was profiled, and TCRdb retains in-frame clones only, with some absent. The data show 150,000 to 200,000 clones, around 85% seen once. Sequencing was carried out using PBMCs or T cells enriched from blood (not recorded which). Receptors were obtained from a man aged 35-49 years who had recovered from COVID-19.

V usage is TRBV24-1 and J usage is TRBJ1-1; D is possibly TRBD1 (6 bases). The ends were cut back, 3 bases at V and 10 bases at J, with 17 bases in the middle. This CDR3 spans 14 amino acids. Germline V gene data show CDR1 as KGHDR and CDR2 as SFDVKD. CDR3 amino acids: CATSDGDRSRGAFF. In DNA, the CDR3 is TGTGCCACCAGTGATGGCGACAGGAGTCGTGGAGCTTTCTTT.

V gene TRBV11-3 combines with J gene TRBJ1-1, with 8 bases aligning to TRBD1. The CDR3 totals 14 residues. V dropped 5 bases and J dropped 6; count of bases not matched to a gene: 8. Germline V CDR1 and CDR2: SGHNT, YENEEA. The CDR3 region has the DNA TGTGCCAGCAGCACAGGACAGGGTCTGCCTGAAGCTTTCTTT. This codes for CASSTGQGLPEAFF.

The V gene is TRBV6-5, the J gene TRBJ2-5, with 7 bases lining up with TRBD1. The V and J ends lost 6 bases and 5 bases, in that order; junction bases with no gene match: 12. Germline V lookup: CDR1 MNHEY, CDR2 SVGAGI. The CDR3 length is 15 residues. The CDR3 reads CASRDHRGSRETQYF. CDR3 nucleotides: TGTGCCAGCAGAGACCACAGGGGCTCTAGGGAGACCCAGTACTTC.

The chain is built from TRBV7-3 and TRBJ2-2, with TRBD2 identical over 10 bases. Germline CDR1 reads SGHTA; CDR2 reads FQGTGA. This CDR3 spans 20 amino acids. After removal of 5 bases from V and 2 bases from J, the junction contained 17 bases not matched to a gene. As DNA, the CDR3 is TGTGCCAGCAGCCCCTTCCCCCCAGCGGGGGGGGGTTATAACACCGGGGAGCTGTTTTTT. The encoded protein is CASSPFPPAGGGYNTGELFF.

The V gene is TRBV19, the J gene TRBJ1-1; D remains unclear. CDR1 is LNHDA and CDR2 is SQIVND in the germline V gene (reference sequence). The V end lost 0 bases, the J end lost 0 bases, and 5 bases lay between the germline ends. The CDR3 spans 14 residues. CDR3 DNA sequence: TGTGCCAGTAGTATAGAAACAGTGAACACTGAAGCTTTCTTT. This sequence encodes CASSIETVNTEAFF.

This rearrangement joins TRBV28 to TRBJ1-5, with 8 positions matching TRBD1. Germline CDR1 and CDR2: MDHEN and SYDVKM. J gave up 1 base and V 1 base, and 6 bases lay outside the gene matches. The CDR3 has 17 residues. CDR3 protein: CASSLLQGVLSNQPQHF. The CDR3 DNA follows: TGTGCCAGCAGTTTATTACAGGGGGTCTTAAGCAATCAGCCCCAGCATTTT.

The chain carries TRBV19 and TRBJ1-6; possible D gene TRBD1, 6 bases. The length of the CDR3 is 15 residues. CDR1 is LNHDA, CDR2 SQIVND, per germline (reference sequence). V lost 6 bases to trimming and J lost 10 bases, with 19 bases between them. For the CDR3, the DNA is TGTGCCAGTAGATTCACACAGGGCGCCGAATCACCCCTCCACTTT. Translating it yields CASRFTQGAESPLHF. Drawing the rest from reference TRBV19 and TRBJ1-6, the complete variable domain is DGGITQSPKYLFRKEGQNVTLSCEQNLNHDAMYWYRQDPGQGLRLIYYSQIVNDFQKGDIAEGYSVSREKKESFPLTVTSAQKNPTAFYLCASRFTQGAESPLHFGNGTRLTVT.

The chain has TRBV7-3 and TRBJ2-2; 7 bases line up with TRBD2. J was trimmed by 6 bases and V by 1 base; bases with no gene match: 5. The CDR3 spans 15 residues. CDR1 SGHTA and CDR2 FQGTGA come from the germline V gene. The CDR3 DNA is TGTGCCAGCAGCTTAATGGGAGGGGCTGCCGGGGAGCTGTTTTTT. This gives the protein CASSLMGGAAGELFF.